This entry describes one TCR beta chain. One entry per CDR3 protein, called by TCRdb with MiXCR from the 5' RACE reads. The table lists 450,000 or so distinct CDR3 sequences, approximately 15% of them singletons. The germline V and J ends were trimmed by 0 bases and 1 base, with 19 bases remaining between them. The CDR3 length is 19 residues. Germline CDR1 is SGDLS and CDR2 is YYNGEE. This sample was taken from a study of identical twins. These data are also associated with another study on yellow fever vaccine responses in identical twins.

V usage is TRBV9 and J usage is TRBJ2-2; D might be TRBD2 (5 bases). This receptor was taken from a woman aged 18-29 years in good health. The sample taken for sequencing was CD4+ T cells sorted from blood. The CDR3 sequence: CASSVVPQGGPQNTGELFF. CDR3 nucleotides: TGTGCCAGCAGCGTAGTCCCCCAAGGAGGCCCCCAGAACACCGGGGAGCTGTTTTTT. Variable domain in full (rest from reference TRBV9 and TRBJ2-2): DSGVTQTPKHLITATGQRVTLRCSPRSGDLSVYWYQQSLDQGLQFLIQYYNGEERAKGNILERFSAQQFPDLHSELNLSSLELGDSALYFCASSVVPQGGPQNTGELFFGEGSRLTVL.